Reported below is one T cell receptor (beta chain). Its antigen is currently unknown. FACS was used to enrich TEMRA cells, whereas the CD8+ and CD4+ T cells were obtained by negative isolation. The sample originates from a study of CD8 T cells in Susac syndrome. Findings of the study overall: The study's TCR sequencing and HLA analysis drew on a certain number of individuals. That number was acknowledged as relatively small.

Random hexamers served to reverse transcribe roughly 0.5 to 1 ug RNA. Across 54 Vbeta and 13 Jbeta, TCR beta CDR3 was amplified with immunoSEQ multiplex PCR. A single record per CDR3 protein comes from TCRdb applying MiXCR to the immunoSEQ multiplex PCR reads. Counted here are some 300,000 distinct CDR3 sequences, around 89% occurring once; the ten biggest clones make up 0.18%. This receptor was taken from a human donor with multiple sclerosis. Material: CD8+ T cells from PBMCs.

CDR3 region: CASRLPLSGQSYNEQFF. CDR3 nucleotide sequence: TGTGCCAGCAGACTCCCTCTTAGCGGACAATCCTACAATGAGCAGTTCTTC. This chain uses TRBV12-3 or TRBV12-4 with TRBJ2-1; tentative D call: TRBD2 (6 bases). Trimming cost V 6 bases and J 1 base, with 19 bases left between them. CDR3 length: 17 amino acids.